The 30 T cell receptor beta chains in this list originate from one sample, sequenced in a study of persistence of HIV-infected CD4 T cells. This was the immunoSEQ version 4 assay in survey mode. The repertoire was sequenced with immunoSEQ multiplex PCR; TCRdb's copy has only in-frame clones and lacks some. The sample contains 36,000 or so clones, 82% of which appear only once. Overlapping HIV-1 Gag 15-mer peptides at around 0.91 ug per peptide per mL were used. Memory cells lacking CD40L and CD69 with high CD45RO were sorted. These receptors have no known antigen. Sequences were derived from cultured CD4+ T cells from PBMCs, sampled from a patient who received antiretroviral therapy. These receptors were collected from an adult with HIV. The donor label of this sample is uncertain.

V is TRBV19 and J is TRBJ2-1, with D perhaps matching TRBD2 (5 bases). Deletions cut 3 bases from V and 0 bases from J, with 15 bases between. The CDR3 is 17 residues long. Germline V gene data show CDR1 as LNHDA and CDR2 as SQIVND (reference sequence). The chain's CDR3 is CASSIGLLRSSYNEQFF. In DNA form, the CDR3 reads TGTGCCAGTAGTATTGGACTGTTAAGAAGCTCCTACAATGAGCAGTTCTTC. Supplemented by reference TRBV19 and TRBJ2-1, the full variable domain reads DGGITQSPKYLFRKEGQNVTLSCEQNLNHDAMYWYRQDPGQGLRLIYYSQIVNDFQKGDIAEGYSVSREKKESFPLTVTSAQKNPTAFYLCASSIGLLRSSYNEQFFGPGTRLTVL.

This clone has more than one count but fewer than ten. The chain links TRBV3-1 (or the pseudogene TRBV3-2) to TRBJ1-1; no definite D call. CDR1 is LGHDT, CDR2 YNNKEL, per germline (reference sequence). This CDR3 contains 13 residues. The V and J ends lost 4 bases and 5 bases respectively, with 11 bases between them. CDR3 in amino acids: CASSRTSDTEAFF. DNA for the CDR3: TGTGCCAGCAGCCGTACTTCTGATACTGAAGCTTTCTTT.

The CDR3 DNA reads as TGCGCCAGCAGCACCACCTACGAGCAGTACTTC. Its translation is CASSTTYEQYF. J is TRBJ2-7 and V is TRBV5-1; no definite D call. The ends were cut back, 4 bases at V and 2 bases at J, with 4 bases in the middle. Per germline, CDR1 SGHRS and CDR2 YFSETQ. The CDR3 length is 11 residues.

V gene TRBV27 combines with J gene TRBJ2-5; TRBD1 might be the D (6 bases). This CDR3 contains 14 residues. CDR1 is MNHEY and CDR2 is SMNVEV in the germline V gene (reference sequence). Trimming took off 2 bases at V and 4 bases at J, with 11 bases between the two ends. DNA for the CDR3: TGTGCCAGCAGTTTAGGTACAGGGAGAGAGACCCAGTACTTC. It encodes CASSLGTGRETQYF.

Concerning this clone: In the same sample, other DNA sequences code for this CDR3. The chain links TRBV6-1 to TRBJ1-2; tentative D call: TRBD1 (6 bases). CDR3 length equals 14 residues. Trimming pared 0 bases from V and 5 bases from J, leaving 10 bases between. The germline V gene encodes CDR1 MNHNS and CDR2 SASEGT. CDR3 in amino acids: CASSEAGANYGYTF. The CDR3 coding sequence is TGTGCCAGCAGTGAAGCGGGGGCGAATTATGGCTACACCTTC.

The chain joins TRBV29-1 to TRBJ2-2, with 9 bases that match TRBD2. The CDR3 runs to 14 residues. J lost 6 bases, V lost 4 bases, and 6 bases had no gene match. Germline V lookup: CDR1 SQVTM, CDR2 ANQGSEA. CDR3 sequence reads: CSVASGEVAGELFF. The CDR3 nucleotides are TGCAGCGTTGCTAGCGGGGAGGTCGCCGGGGAGCTGTTTTTT.

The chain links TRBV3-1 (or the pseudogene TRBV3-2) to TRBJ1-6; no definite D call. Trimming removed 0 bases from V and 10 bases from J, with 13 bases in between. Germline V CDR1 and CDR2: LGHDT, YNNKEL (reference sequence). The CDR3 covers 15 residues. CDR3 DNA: TGTGCCAGCAGCCAAGAAGCGGGAGTAGGGTCACCCCTCCACTTT. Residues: CASSQEAGVGSPLHF.

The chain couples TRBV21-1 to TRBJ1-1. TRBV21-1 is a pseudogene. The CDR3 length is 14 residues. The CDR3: CASSKVRVNTEAFF. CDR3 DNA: TGTGCCAGCAGCAAAGTCCGGGTGAACACTGAAGCTTTCTTT.

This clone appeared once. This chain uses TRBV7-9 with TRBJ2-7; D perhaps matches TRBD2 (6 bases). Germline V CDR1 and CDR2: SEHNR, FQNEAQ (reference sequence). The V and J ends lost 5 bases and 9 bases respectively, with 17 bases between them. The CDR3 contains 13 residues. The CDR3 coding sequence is TGTGCCAGCAGCCTAAATAGCGGTTCAGGGCAGTACGTC. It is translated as CASSLNSGSGQYV.

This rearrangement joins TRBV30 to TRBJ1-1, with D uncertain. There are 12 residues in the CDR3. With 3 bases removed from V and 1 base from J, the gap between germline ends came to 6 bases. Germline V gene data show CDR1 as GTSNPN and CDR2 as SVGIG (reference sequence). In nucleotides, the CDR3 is TGTGCCTGGAGAGACCGGAACACTGAAGCTTTCTTT. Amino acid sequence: CAWRDRNTEAFF.

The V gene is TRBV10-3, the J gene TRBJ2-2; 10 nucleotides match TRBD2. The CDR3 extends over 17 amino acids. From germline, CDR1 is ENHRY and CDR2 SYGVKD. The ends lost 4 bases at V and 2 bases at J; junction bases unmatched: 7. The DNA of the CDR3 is TGTGCCATCAGTGGGCCTAGCGGGGGCTCAAACACCGGGGAGCTGTTTTTT. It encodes CAISGPSGGSNTGELFF.

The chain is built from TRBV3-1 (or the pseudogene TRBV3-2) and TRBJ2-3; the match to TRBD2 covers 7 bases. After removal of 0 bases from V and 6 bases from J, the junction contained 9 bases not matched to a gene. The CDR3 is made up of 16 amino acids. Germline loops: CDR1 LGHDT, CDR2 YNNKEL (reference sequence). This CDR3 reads CASSQDSSGVDDTQYF. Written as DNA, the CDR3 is TGTGCCAGCAGCCAAGATTCCAGCGGGGTGGATGATACGCAGTATTTT.

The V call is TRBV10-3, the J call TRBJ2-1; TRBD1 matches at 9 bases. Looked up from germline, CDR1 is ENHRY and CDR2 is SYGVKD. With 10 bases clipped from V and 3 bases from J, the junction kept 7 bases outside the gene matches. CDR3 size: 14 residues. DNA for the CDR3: TGTGCCACGACAGGGGGGGAGAGCTACAATGAGCAGTTCTTC. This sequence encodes CATTGGESYNEQFF.

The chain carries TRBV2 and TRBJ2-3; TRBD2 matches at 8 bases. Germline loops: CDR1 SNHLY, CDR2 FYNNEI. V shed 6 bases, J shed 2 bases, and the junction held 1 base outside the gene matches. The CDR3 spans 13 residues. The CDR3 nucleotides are TGTGCCAGCAGGCGGGGGGTCACAGATACGCAGTATTTT. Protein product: CASRRGVTDTQYF. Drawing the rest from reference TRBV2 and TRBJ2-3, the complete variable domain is EPEVTQTPSHQVTQMGQEVILRCVPISNHLYFYWYRQILGQKVEFLVSFYNNEISEKSEIFDDQFSVERPDGSNFTLKIRSTKLEDSAMYFCASRRGVTDTQYFGPGTRLTVL.

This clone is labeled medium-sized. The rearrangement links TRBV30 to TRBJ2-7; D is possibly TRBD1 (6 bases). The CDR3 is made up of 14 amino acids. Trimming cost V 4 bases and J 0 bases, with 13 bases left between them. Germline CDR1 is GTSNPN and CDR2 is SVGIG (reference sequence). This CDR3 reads CAWKGDTYSYEQYF. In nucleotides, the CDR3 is TGTGCCTGGAAAGGGGACACCTACTCCTACGAGCAGTACTTC. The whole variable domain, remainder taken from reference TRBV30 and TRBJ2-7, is SQTIHQWPATLVQPVGSPLSLECTVEGTSNPNLYWYRQAAGRGLQLLFYSVGIGQISSEVPQNLSASRPQDRQFILSSKKLLLSDSGFYLCAWKGDTYSYEQYFGPGTRLTVT.

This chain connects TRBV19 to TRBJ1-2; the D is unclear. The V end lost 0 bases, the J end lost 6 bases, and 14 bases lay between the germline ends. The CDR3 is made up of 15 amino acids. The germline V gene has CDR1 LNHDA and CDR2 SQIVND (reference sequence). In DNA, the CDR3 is TGTGCCAGTAGTATAGATTTAACGTTATCGCATGGCTACACCTTC. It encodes CASSIDLTLSHGYTF.

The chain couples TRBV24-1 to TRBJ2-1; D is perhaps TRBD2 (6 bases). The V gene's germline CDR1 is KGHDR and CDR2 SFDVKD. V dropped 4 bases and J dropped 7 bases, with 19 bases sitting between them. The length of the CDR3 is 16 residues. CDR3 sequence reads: CATSDRRGESLNEQFF. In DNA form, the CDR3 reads TGTGCCACCAGTGACCGGCGGGGAGAATCACTAAATGAGCAGTTCTTC.

The DNA for the CDR3 is TGTGCCAGCAGTGAGCAACGAGGTGAAAAACTGTTTTTT. This translates into CASSEQRGEKLFF. The chain combines TRBV6-4 with TRBJ1-4, with D uncertain. CDR1 is MRHNA and CDR2 is SNTAGT in the germline V gene. The CDR3 is 13 amino acids. Trimming removed 3 bases at V and 7 bases at J, with 9 bases between.

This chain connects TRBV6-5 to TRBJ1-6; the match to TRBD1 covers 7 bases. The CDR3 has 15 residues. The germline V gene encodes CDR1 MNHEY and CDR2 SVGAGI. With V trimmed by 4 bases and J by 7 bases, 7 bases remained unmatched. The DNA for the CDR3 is TGTGCCAGCAGTTCTGCGGGCAGGGGGAATTCACCCCTCCACTTT. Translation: CASSSAGRGNSPLHF.

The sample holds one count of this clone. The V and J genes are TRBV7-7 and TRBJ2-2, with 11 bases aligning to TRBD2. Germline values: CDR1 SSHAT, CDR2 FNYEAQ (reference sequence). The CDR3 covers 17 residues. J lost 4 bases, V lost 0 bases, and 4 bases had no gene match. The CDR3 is CASSLAPLAGVTGELFF. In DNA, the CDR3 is TGTGCCAGCAGCTTAGCCCCACTAGCGGGGGTCACCGGGGAGCTGTTTTTT.

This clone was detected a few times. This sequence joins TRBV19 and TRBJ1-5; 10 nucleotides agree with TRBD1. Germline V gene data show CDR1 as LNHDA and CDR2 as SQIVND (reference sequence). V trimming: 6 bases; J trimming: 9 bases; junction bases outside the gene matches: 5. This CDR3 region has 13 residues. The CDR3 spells CASSSTGGMPQHF. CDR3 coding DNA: TGTGCCAGTAGCTCGACAGGGGGCATGCCCCAGCATTTT.

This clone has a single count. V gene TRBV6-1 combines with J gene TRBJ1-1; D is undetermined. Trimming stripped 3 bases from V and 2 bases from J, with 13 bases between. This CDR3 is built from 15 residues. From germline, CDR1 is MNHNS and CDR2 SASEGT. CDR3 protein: CASSDPASLNTEAFF. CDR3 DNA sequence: TGTGCCAGCAGTGACCCTGCCTCGCTTAACACTGAAGCTTTCTTT.

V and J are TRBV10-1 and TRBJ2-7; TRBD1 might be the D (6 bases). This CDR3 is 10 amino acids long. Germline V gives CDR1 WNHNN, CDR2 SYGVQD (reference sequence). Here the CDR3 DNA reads TGCCGAGTAGGGGGAACGGAGCAGTACTTC. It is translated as CRVGGTEQYF.

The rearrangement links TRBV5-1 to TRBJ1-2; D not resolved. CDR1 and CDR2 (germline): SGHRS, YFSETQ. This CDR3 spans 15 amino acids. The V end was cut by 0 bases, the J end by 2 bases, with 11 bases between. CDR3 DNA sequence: TGCGCCAGCAGCTTGGCAGCAGGCCCAAACTATGGCTACACCTTC. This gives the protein CASSLAAGPNYGYTF.

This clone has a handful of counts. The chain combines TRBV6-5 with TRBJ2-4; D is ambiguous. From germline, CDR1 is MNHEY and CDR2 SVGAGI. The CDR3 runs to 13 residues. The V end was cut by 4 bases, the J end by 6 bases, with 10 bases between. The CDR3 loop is CASSSPPLNIQYF. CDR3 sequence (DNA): TGTGCCAGCAGTTCCCCGCCGCTAAACATTCAGTACTTC.

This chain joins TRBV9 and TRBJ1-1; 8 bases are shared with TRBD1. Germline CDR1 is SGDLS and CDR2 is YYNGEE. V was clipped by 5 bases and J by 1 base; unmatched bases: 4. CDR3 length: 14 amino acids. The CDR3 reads CASSAGTGNTEAFF. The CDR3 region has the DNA TGTGCCAGCAGTGCCGGGACAGGGAACACTGAAGCTTTCTTT.

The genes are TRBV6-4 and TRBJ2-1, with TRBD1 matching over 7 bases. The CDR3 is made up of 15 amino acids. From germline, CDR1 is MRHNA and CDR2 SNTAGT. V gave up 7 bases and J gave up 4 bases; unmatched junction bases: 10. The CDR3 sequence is CASTLRQGRYNEQFF. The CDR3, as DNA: TGTGCCAGCACCCTAAGACAGGGTAGATACAATGAGCAGTTCTTC.

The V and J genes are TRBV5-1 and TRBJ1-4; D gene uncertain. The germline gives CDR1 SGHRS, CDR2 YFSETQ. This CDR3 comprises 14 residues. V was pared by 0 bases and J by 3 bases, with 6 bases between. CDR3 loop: CASSLDGANEKLFF. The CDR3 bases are TGCGCCAGCAGCTTGGACGGGGCTAATGAAAAACTGTTTTTT.

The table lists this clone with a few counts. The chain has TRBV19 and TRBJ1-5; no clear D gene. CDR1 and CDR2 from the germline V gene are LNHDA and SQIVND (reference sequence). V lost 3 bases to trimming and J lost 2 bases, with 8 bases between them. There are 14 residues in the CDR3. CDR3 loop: CASSIAGGNQPQHF. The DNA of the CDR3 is TGTGCCAGTAGTATTGCCGGGGGCAATCAGCCCCAGCATTTT.

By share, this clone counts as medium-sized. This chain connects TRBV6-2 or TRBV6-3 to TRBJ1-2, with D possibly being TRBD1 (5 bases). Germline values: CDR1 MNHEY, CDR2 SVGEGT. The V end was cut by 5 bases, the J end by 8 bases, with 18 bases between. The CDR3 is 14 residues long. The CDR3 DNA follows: TGTGCCAGCAGTGGACAATTGGGAATGCGGGGCTACACCTTC. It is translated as CASSGQLGMRGYTF.